These T cell receptor beta chains were read from a single sample in a study of blood T cell repertoires in COVID-19. The assay was immunoSEQ multiplex PCR, and TCRdb's table has in-frame clones only and misses some. This table holds over 120,000 clones, 87% found once. The sequenced sample was peripheral blood. The receptors stem from a middle-aged man who had recovered from COVID-19. The CDR3 runs from the conserved cysteine through the conserved F or W. The D gene is left open where the match is weak. Size tells how often a clone was seen (once, few, many) or the class of an expanded clone, and some rows leave it out.

V,size,D,length,J,CDR3,DNA
TRBV5-1,-,TRBD1,14,TRBJ1-1,CASSSGQLNTEAFF,TGCGCCAGCAGCTCGGGACAGTTGAACACTGAAGCTTTCTTT
TRBV19,-,TRBD2,15,TRBJ2-1,CASSFRTSGLNEQFF,TGTGCCAGTAGTTTTCGGACTAGCGGTCTCAATGAGCAGTTCTTC
TRBV28,-,TRBD1,15,TRBJ2-2,CASSPGTGYGGELFF,TGTGCCAGCAGTCCCGGGACAGGTTACGGCGGGGAGCTGTTTTTT
TRBV2,-,-,14,TRBJ1-5,CASSADTGQGPQHF,TGTGCCAGCAGTGCAGATACAGGTCAAGGGCCCCAGCATTTT
TRBV6-9,-,TRBD2,15,TRBJ2-3,CASSAGTSGNHTQYF,TGTGCCAGCAGTGCCGGGACTAGCGGGAATCATACGCAGTATTTT
TRBV9,-,TRBD1,15,TRBJ1-2,CASSLGEQGFYGYTF,TGTGCCAGCAGCTTGGGGGAACAGGGGTTCTATGGCTACACCTTC
TRBV19,-,TRBD1,14,TRBJ1-2,CASSNRGGDYGYTF,TGTGCCAGTTCTAATCGAGGGGGCGACTATGGCTACACCTTC
TRBV7-7,few,-,13,TRBJ2-7,CASSHQFTGEQYF,TGTGCTAGCAGCCACCAGTTCACGGGGGAGCAGTACTTC
TRBV12-3/TRBV12-4,once,-,11,TRBJ2-2,CASSSPGELFF,TGTGCCAGCAGTTCTCCCGGGGAGCTGTTTTTT
TRBV10-3,-,TRBD1,16,TRBJ2-1,CATRDDRQGNDNEQFF,TGTGCCACCCGTGATGACAGACAGGGGAACGACAATGAGCAGTTCTTC
TRBV12-3/TRBV12-4,-,-,13,TRBJ2-5,CASRAGSGETQYF,TGTGCCAGCAGAGCTGGCAGCGGAGAGACCCAGTACTTC
TRBV15,-,-,14,TRBJ1-3,CATSRDRGENTIYF,TGTGCCACCAGCAGAGACAGGGGTGAGAACACCATATATTTT
TRBV9,-,TRBD2,17,TRBJ2-3,CASSVGGLAGFTDTQYF,TGTGCCAGCAGCGTAGGGGGTCTAGCGGGGTTCACAGATACGCAGTATTTT
TRBV6-2/TRBV6-3,-,TRBD1,14,TRBJ2-7,CASSSTGGPYEQYF,TGTGCCAGCAGTTCGACAGGGGGCCCGTACGAGCAGTACTTC
TRBV19,-,-,15,TRBJ1-3,CASSANSVEGNTIYF,TGTGCCAGTAGCGCCAACTCCGTTGAGGGAAACACCATATATTTT
TRBV15,-,TRBD2,16,TRBJ2-3,CATSKTLAASTDTQYF,TGTGCCACCAGCAAGACGCTAGCGGCCAGCACAGATACGCAGTATTTT
TRBV6-1,-,TRBD1,15,TRBJ1-5,CASSDLGQGGQPQHF,TGTGCCAGCAGTGACCTCGGACAGGGGGGTCAGCCCCAGCATTTT
TRBV20-1,-,-,11,TRBJ2-7,CSAAGRYEQYF,TGCAGTGCCGCCGGGAGATACGAGCAGTACTTC
TRBV6-5,-,-,15,TRBJ1-1,CASSIQGRVSTEAFF,TGTGCCAGCAGTATACAGGGACGGGTTAGCACTGAAGCTTTCTTT
TRBV4-3,few,TRBD2,16,TRBJ2-1,CASSQGAVSGSNEQFF,TGCGCCAGCAGCCAAGGGGCGGTTAGCGGGAGCAATGAGCAGTTCTTC
TRBV14,-,-,11,TRBJ2-2,CASSPGQKLFF,TGTGCCAGCAGTCCAGGGCAGAAGCTGTTTTTT
TRBV6-1,-,-,10,TRBJ2-7,CASSDREQYF,TGTGCCAGCAGTGATAGAGAGCAGTACTTC
TRBV7-3,-,-,14,TRBJ2-1,CASSLGGANNEQFF,TGTGCCAGCAGCTTAGGAGGGGCCAACAATGAGCAGTTCTTC
TRBV3-1/TRBV3-2,-,-,14,TRBJ1-1,CASSLVGRNTEAFF,TGTGCCAGCAGCTTAGTGGGGAGAAACACTGAAGCTTTCTTT
TRBV6-5,-,-,12,TRBJ2-5,CASRSTGETQYF,TGTGCCAGCAGGTCCACGGGGGAGACCCAGTACTTC
TRBV19,-,-,11,TRBJ1-2,CAILQGHGYTF,TGTGCCATTCTGCAGGGCCATGGCTACACCTTC
TRBV5-1,-,-,16,TRBJ1-2,CASSPEAGFTVYGYTF,TGCGCCAGCAGCCCCGAAGCAGGGTTTACAGTCTATGGCTACACCTTC
TRBV7-2,-,TRBD2,18,TRBJ2-5,CASSPGLAGGSRQETQYF,TGTGCCAGCAGCCCGGGACTAGCGGGGGGCAGCCGACAAGAGACCCAGTACTTC